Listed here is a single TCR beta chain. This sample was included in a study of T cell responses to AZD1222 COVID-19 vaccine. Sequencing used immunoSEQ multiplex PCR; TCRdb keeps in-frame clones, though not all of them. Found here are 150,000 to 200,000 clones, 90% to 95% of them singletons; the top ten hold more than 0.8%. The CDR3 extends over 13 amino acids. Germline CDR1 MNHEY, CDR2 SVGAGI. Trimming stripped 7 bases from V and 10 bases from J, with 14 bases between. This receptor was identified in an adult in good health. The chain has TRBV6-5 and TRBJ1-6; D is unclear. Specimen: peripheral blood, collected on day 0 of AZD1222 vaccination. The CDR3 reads CASTEGKYSPLHF. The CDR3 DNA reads TGTGCCAGCACCGAGGGAAAGTACTCACCCCTCCACTTT.